This TCR beta chain was found in a study of shared clonotypes between healthy human individuals. Points from the study as a whole: Relative to clonotypes present in all four donors, those not shared had lower generation probabilities. Memory subsets had estimated richness that was generally smaller than that of naive subsets.

For this clone: Its antigen is unknown.

For sorted subsets, 150 to 200 ng DNA per replicate equaled around 30,000 T cell genomes. Produced via immunoSEQ multiplex PCR; TCRdb's table is partial and in-frame only. The sample lists millions of clones; about 93% were seen once. Naive CD8 populations comprised CD45RO-negative cells positively selected for CCR7, excluding terminally differentiated effector memory CD45RA+ cells. Adult donors, all healthy and HIV-negative, had no recent acute infections or vaccinations. Trimming left V 0 bases short and J 3 bases short, with 13 bases between. Germline CDR1 is SGDLS and CDR2 is YYNGEE. This CDR3 is built from 15 residues.

The chain is built from TRBV9 and TRBJ2-7; D is uncertain. The source material was naive CD8+ T cells from PBMCs. This receptor was obtained from a man aged 18 to 30 in good health. Some clones in this sample may be carry-over from other donors' samples. CDR3 residues: CASSVGQWANYEQYF. The CDR3 DNA sequence: TGTGCCAGCAGCGTAGGGCAATGGGCGAACTACGAGCAGTACTTC.